This TCR beta chain came from a study of cytomegalovirus exposure and HLA in healthy donors. Whole-study results and caveats: Associated with cytomegalovirus, according to the listing, were 164 TCR beta chains.

Concerning this clone: As yet, its antigen is unknown.

Healthy individuals who donated bone marrow served as the donors. The CDR3 covers 15 residues. Germline values: CDR1 SGHAT, CDR2 FQNNGV. The germline V and J ends were trimmed by 6 bases and 7 bases, with 22 bases remaining between them. The PCR was carried out with 60 Vbeta primers and 13 Jbeta primers. Libraries were prepared by immunoSEQ multiplex PCR; TCRdb keeps only in-frame clonotypes and omits some of them. Of fewer than 150,000 clones listed, less than 80% are singletons. The TCR comes from a man between 35 and 55 years old in good health and CMV-seropositive. Sequencing was performed on PBMCs. The V gene is TRBV11-2, the J gene TRBJ2-7, with a possible D match to TRBD2 (5 bases). CDR3 sequence reads: CASSSPSEALREQYF. In nucleotides, the CDR3 is TGTGCCAGCAGTTCACCTTCGGAGGCTTTGAGGGAGCAGTACTTC.